This T cell receptor beta chain emerged from a study of control samples from healthy donors and cancer patients (dated by TCRdb to between 2020 and 2021). CDR1 and CDR2 are read off the germline V gene as SGHDT and YYEEEE. V is clipped by 0 bases and J by 4 bases, and the sequence between their germline boundaries is 5 bases long. From the cysteine up to the phenylalanine, the CDR3 has a length of 13 residues. Solely the CDR3 DNA is kept, with 39 bases framed from the first base. In its sample, this clone was seen once. No antigen is known for it. No clone much larger than this one lies a single base away; base qualities are absent. The library was made by the immunoSEQ multiplex PCR assay. The clones in this table, taken by TCRdb from immuneACCESS, are in-frame only. Not every clone is retained; where verified, under half of the shortfall comes from an unresolved V gene, and the cause of the rest is unknown. A total of about 140,000 clones appear in this sample, roughly 92% of them only once. The ten largest clones represent 11% of the sample.

The chain is made from TRBV5-6 and TRBJ2-1; a confident D gene designation cannot be given. The sequencing input was blood. The receptor comes from a man aged 30-40 years in good health. At the DNA level, the sequence is TGTGCCAGCAGCTTGGGGGGATACAATGAGCAGTTCTTC. This translates into CASSLGGYNEQFF.